This TCR beta chain was identified in a study of CD4 and CD8 cells across lung adenocarcinoma regions. V trimming: 2 bases; J trimming: 5 bases; junction bases outside the gene matches: 2. Germline V lookup: CDR1 MNHEY, CDR2 SVGAGI. CDR3 length: 15 amino acids. Samples came from patients with localized non-small cell lung adenocarcinoma. This clonotype has only one observation. TCRdb fed the PCR reads into MiXCR, producing one record per CDR3 protein. This table has under 4,000 distinct CDR3 sequences, 64% appearing once. Sequenced: CD8+ T cells from the margin of a lung tumor. This TCR came from a female donor with lung adenocarcinoma. The CD4 and CD8 labels of this study may be unreliable. V and J are TRBV6-5 and TRBJ2-3, with 12 bases matching TRBD2. The CDR3 loop is CASSYRGLAGDTQYF. The CDR3 DNA follows: TGTGCCAGCAGTTACAGGGGACTAGCGGGAGATACGCAGTATTTT.